Ten or more counts support the clone carrying this T cell receptor beta chain. Its specificity is unknown. Quantitative 5'-RACE with molecular barcodes generated TCR beta libraries. TCRdb re-derived calls from the 5' RACE reads in MiXCR, one entry per CDR3 protein. This sample has around 130,000 distinct CDR3 sequences, with about 6.5% found just once. This sample was taken from a study of CD8 T cells in ankylosing spondylitis. Overall study findings and caveats: In ankylosing spondylitis patients, matched synovial fluid reportedly showed significant enrichment of disease-linked clones.

The germline V gene has CDR1 SGHRS and CDR2 YFSETQ. V gave up 0 bases and J gave up 8 bases, with 20 bases separating them. This CDR3 spans 16 amino acids. The sequence derives from a male donor with ankylosing spondylitis or in good health (not recorded which). Specimen: blood, either unsorted or a sorted T cell fraction (not recorded which). V usage is TRBV5-1 and J usage is TRBJ1-1; D possibly corresponds to TRBD1 (6 bases). CDR3 in amino acids: CASSLEGGGSTTEAFF. Written as DNA, the CDR3 is TGCGCCAGCAGCTTGGAAGGGGGAGGGAGTACGACAGAAGCTTTCTTT.